The clone carrying this T cell receptor (beta chain) was found a few times. Trimming stripped 6 bases from V and 4 bases from J, with 10 bases between. This CDR3 spans 13 amino acids. This sample is drawn from a study of early T cells in non-severe SARS-CoV-2 infection. MiXCR, applied by TCRdb to the 5' RACE reads, yields one record per CDR3 protein. The sample contains some 110,000 distinct CDR3 sequences, 15% of which appear only once. What was sequenced was whole blood. The J gene is TRBJ1-3, the V gene TRBV12-3 or TRBV12-4; D gene ambiguous. The TCR sequence derives from an adult who was a healthcare worker with PCR-confirmed SARS-CoV-2 infection or an uninfected control (not recorded which). The CDR3 sequence: CASSPSAGNTIYF. DNA for the CDR3: TGTGCCAGCAGCCCCTCAGCAGGAAACACCATATATTTT.